What follows are 20 T cell receptor beta chains derived from one specimen sequenced in a study of blood T cell repertoires in COVID-19. Assay used: immunoSEQ multiplex PCR; TCRdb lists only in-frame clones, some missing. The sample lists over 100,000 clones, around 81% occurring once. Input material: peripheral blood. These receptors were obtained from a woman aged 55 to 70 with active or convalescent COVID-19.

This chain joins TRBV27 and TRBJ2-5; D might be TRBD1 (5 bases). The germline gives CDR1 MNHEY, CDR2 SMNVEV (reference sequence). The CDR3 runs to 12 residues. Trimming pared 7 bases from V and 5 bases from J, leaving 11 bases between. The CDR3 reads CASKGEVETQYF. Written as DNA, the CDR3 is TGTGCCAGCAAAGGGGAAGTGGAGACCCAGTACTTC.

J is TRBJ2-1 and V is TRBV27, with TRBD2 identical over 11 bases. Germline V gives CDR1 MNHEY, CDR2 SMNVEV (reference sequence). After removal of 1 base from V and 6 bases from J, the junction contained 2 bases not matched to a gene. The CDR3 totals 15 residues. The CDR3 loop is CASSLYSGRANEQFF. The CDR3, as DNA: TGTGCCAGCAGTTTATATAGCGGGAGGGCCAATGAGCAGTTCTTC.

The chain carries TRBV7-2 and TRBJ2-3; 8 bases match TRBD2. J lost 1 base, V lost 1 base, and 1 base had no gene match. Germline V gives CDR1 SGHTA, CDR2 FQGNSA. This CDR3 spans 15 amino acids. The CDR3 is CASSLGRGGTDTQYF. The CDR3 DNA sequence: TGTGCCAGCAGCTTAGGGCGGGGGGGCACAGATACGCAGTATTTT.

The DNA for the CDR3 is TGCGCCAGCAGCCGAAGTATGGGGGGAGTCGCGAACACCGGGGAGCTGTTTTTT. Residues: CASSRSMGGVANTGELFF. This chain joins TRBV4-3 and TRBJ2-2, with D perhaps matching TRBD2 (6 bases). The CDR3 is 18 amino acids. Trimming stripped 4 bases from V and 0 bases from J, with 18 bases between. Looked up from germline, CDR1 is LGHNA and CDR2 is YSLEER.

V is TRBV28 and J is TRBJ2-7; 8 bases agree with TRBD2. The V and J ends lost 4 bases and 2 bases, in that order; junction bases with no gene match: 4. From germline, CDR1 is MDHEN and CDR2 SYDVKM. The CDR3 runs to 14 residues. This chain's CDR3 is CASSSPGLAYEQYF. DNA for the CDR3: TGTGCCAGCAGTTCGCCGGGACTAGCCTACGAGCAGTACTTC.

About this clone: One end of the junction is discordant with germline, which a read error may explain. The V call is TRBV24-1, the J call TRBJ1-1; D not resolved. The CDR3 has 13 residues. Germline CDR1 KGHDR, CDR2 SFDVKD. CDR3 sequence (DNA): TGTGCCACCAGCGATTTCATGAACACTGAAGCTTTCTTT. Protein sequence: CATSDFMNTEAFF.

This clone was picked up a small number of times. The chain employs TRBV7-2 and TRBJ2-3, with a weak D call TRBD2 (5 bases). The germline V gene encodes CDR1 SGHTA and CDR2 FQGNSA. V was clipped by 0 bases and J by 3 bases, with 10 bases between them. There are 15 residues in the CDR3. The CDR3 loop is CASSLAGDSTDTQYF. In nucleotides, the CDR3 is TGTGCCAGCAGCTTAGCGGGAGATAGTACAGATACGCAGTATTTT.

This clone was seen only a few times. The rearrangement joins TRBV14 to TRBJ1-1; TRBD1 might be the D (5 bases). This CDR3 spans 12 amino acids. Germline CDR1 reads SGHDN; CDR2 reads FVKESK. The V end lost 3 bases, the J end lost 8 bases, and 10 bases lay between the germline ends. CDR3 residues: CASSQAPGEAFF. In DNA form, the CDR3 reads TGTGCCAGCAGCCAGGCCCCAGGGGAAGCTTTCTTT.

This clone was recorded once. The chain joins TRBV15 to TRBJ2-1; D is possibly TRBD1 (5 bases). The V and J ends lost 2 bases and 7 bases respectively, with 9 bases between them. CDR1 is LNHNV and CDR2 is YYDKDF in the germline V gene (reference sequence). There are 13 residues in the CDR3. CDR3 sequence reads: CATSRIQGNEQFF. In DNA, the CDR3 is TGTGCCACCAGCAGAATTCAGGGTAATGAGCAGTTCTTC.

The chain employs TRBV6-6 and TRBJ2-3; 7 nucleotides match TRBD2. The CDR3 contains 16 residues. CDR1 and CDR2 (germline): MNHNY, SVGAGI (reference sequence). Germline trimming cut 0 bases from V and 2 bases from J; bases unmatched to any gene: 5. The CDR3 DNA reads TGTGCCAGCAGTTACTCGGTTCGGGGGGTCACAGATACGCAGTATTTT. Amino acid sequence: CASSYSVRGVTDTQYF.

This clone was counted a single time. The chain recombines TRBV19 with TRBJ1-1; D gene ambiguous. Germline CDR1 LNHDA, CDR2 SQIVND (reference sequence). This CDR3 spans 13 amino acids. V was trimmed by 4 bases and J by 3 bases, leaving 9 bases between them. DNA of the CDR3: TGTGCCAGTAGTACCCGGAGGGACACTGAAGCTTTCTTT. Residues: CASSTRRDTEAFF.

The genes are TRBV28 and TRBJ1-5; D not resolved. With 7 bases removed from V and 5 bases from J, the gap between germline ends came to 9 bases. The CDR3 totals 12 residues. Germline V gene lookup returns CDR1 MDHEN and CDR2 SYDVKM. In nucleotides, the CDR3 is TGTGCCAGCACCTGGGGAGATCAGCCCCAGCATTTT. Protein product: CASTWGDQPQHF.

The CDR3 reads CASKIPGLAGSKQFF. The CDR3 coding sequence is TGTGCCAGCAAGATTCCGGGACTAGCCGGGTCAAAGCAGTTCTTC. The chain uses TRBV28 and TRBJ2-1, with 9 positions matching TRBD2. The CDR3 runs 15 residues. Trimming cost V 7 bases and J 11 bases; bases outside gene matches: 15. Germline values: CDR1 MDHEN, CDR2 SYDVKM.

This rearrangement joins TRBV3-1 (or the pseudogene TRBV3-2) to TRBJ2-3; 14 nucleotides agree with TRBD2. V was pared by 1 base and J by 4 bases, with 1 base of the junction left unmatched. Looked up from germline, CDR1 is LGHDT and CDR2 is YNNKEL (reference sequence). This CDR3 spans 16 amino acids. The CDR3 DNA reads TGTGCCAGCAGCCAAGGGGGACTAGCGGGGGCAGATACGCAGTATTTT. Its protein product is CASSQGGLAGADTQYF.

The CDR3 loop is CASSRRQGGGELFF. CDR3 sequence (DNA): TGTGCCAGTAGTAGAAGACAGGGGGGCGGGGAGCTGTTTTTT. This chain joins TRBV19 and TRBJ2-2, with 9 bases fitting TRBD1. This CDR3 is built from 14 residues. CDR1 is LNHDA, CDR2 SQIVND, per germline (reference sequence). V lost 4 bases and J lost 7; bases outside the gene matches: 4.

The J gene is TRBJ1-6, the V gene TRBV5-8; D might be TRBD1 (5 bases). Germline assignment: CDR1 SGHTS and CDR2 YDEGEE. This CDR3 contains 14 residues. V lost 1 base, J lost 6 bases, and 8 bases lay in between. The CDR3 DNA follows: TGTGCCAGCAGCTTGTCCCAGGGTAATTCACCCCTCCACTTT. Protein product: CASSLSQGNSPLHF.

J is TRBJ2-1 and V is TRBV5-1; 7 bases map to TRBD2. Germline CDR1 reads SGHRS; CDR2 reads YFSETQ. The CDR3 sequence is 16 residues long. The junction had 11 bases not matched to a gene; V was cut back by 4 bases and J by 4 bases. The CDR3 reads CASSVTGTTSYNEQFF. For the CDR3, the DNA is TGCGCCAGCAGCGTCACCGGGACTACTTCTTACAATGAGCAGTTCTTC.

The chain links TRBV5-1 to TRBJ2-7; TRBD1 agrees at 9 bases. There are 15 residues in the CDR3. CDR1 and CDR2 (germline): SGHRS, YFSETQ. Trimming took 3 bases from V and 1 from J; bases not matched to a gene: 5. Here the CDR3 DNA reads TGCGCCAGCAGCTGGGGGGACAGGGAATCCTACGAGCAGTACGTC. Residues: CASSWGDRESYEQYV.

V and J are TRBV27 and TRBJ1-5; the match to TRBD1 covers 8 bases. The CDR3 runs to 16 residues. V lost 5 bases, J lost 0 bases, and 6 bases stayed unmatched. Looked up from germline, CDR1 is MNHEY and CDR2 is SMNVEV (reference sequence). Here the CDR3 reads CASSKQGGYSNQPQHF. The CDR3 DNA follows: TGTGCCAGCAGTAAACAGGGGGGGTATAGCAATCAGCCCCAGCATTTT.

The J gene is TRBJ2-3, the V gene TRBV5-1; 9 bases fit TRBD1. The germline gives CDR1 SGHRS, CDR2 YFSETQ. V lost 0 bases to trimming and J lost 5 bases; unmatched junction nucleotides: 4. The CDR3 totals 15 residues. The CDR3 protein is CASSLDRGHGDTQYF. CDR3 coding DNA: TGCGCCAGCAGCTTGGACAGGGGGCATGGAGATACGCAGTATTTT. Using reference TRBV5-1 and TRBJ2-3 for the parts outside the CDR3, the full variable domain is KAGVTQTPRYLIKTRGQQVTLSCSPISGHRSVSWYQQTPGQGLQFLFEYFSETQRNKGNFPGRFSGRQFSNSRSEMNVSTLELGDSALYLCASSLDRGHGDTQYFGPGTRLTVL.